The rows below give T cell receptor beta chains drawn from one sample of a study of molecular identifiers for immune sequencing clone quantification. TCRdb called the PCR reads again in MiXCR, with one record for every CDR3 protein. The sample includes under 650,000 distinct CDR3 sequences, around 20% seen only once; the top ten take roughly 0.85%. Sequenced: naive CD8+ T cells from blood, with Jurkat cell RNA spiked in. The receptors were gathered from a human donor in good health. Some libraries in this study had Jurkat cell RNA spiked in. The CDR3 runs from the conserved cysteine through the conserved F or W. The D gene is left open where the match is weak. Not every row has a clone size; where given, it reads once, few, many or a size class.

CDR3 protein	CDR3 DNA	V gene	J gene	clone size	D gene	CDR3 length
CAISDSGRKSDTQYF	TGTGCCATCAGTGATAGCGGGAGAAAATCAGATACGCAGTATTTT	TRBV10-3	TRBJ2-3	-	TRBD2	15
CSARGIGQGPYEQYF	TGCAGTGCAAGGGGAATAGGACAGGGGCCCTACGAGCAGTACTTC	TRBV20-1	TRBJ2-7	once	TRBD1	15
CASSYRGLYEQYF	TGTGCCAGCAGTTACAGAGGACTCTACGAGCAGTACTTC	TRBV6-2/TRBV6-3	TRBJ2-7	few	-	13
CASSLEGGRFQETQYF	TGTGCCAGCAGCTTAGAGGGCGGCAGATTCCAAGAGACCCAGTACTTC	TRBV7-9	TRBJ2-5	many	-	16
CASSLVSPGLREKLFF	TGTGCCAGCAGCTTAGTGTCCCCAGGGTTAAGGGAAAAACTGTTTTTT	TRBV7-9	TRBJ1-4	few	-	16
CASSLKLTGSNYEQYF	TGTGCCAGCAGCTTGAAGTTGACAGGGAGCAACTACGAGCAGTACTTC	TRBV5-3	TRBJ2-7	-	TRBD1	16
CASSLSEVDEQFF	TGTGCCAGCAGTTTAAGCGAGGTCGATGAGCAGTTCTTC	TRBV28	TRBJ2-1	few	-	13
CASSQVGGPGNSPLHF	TGCGCCAGCAGCCAAGTAGGGGGGCCGGGTAATTCACCCCTCCACTTT	TRBV4-3	TRBJ1-6	-	-	16
CASSQPTGPSTDTQYF	TGCGCCAGCAGCCAACCCACAGGTCCTAGCACAGATACGCAGTATTTT	TRBV4-1	TRBJ2-3	many	-	16
CASSQDPAGANEQFF	TGCGCCAGCAGCCAAGATCCGGCGGGAGCCAATGAGCAGTTCTTC	TRBV4-1	TRBJ2-1	many	TRBD2	15
CASSQDRELNEKLFF	TGTGCCAGCAGCCAAGACAGGGAACTTAATGAAAAACTGTTTTTT	TRBV7-9	TRBJ1-4	many	TRBD1	15
CASSLTTGLSLEQYF	TGTGCCAGCAGTCTCACGACAGGGCTTAGCCTCGAGCAGTACTTC	TRBV12-3/TRBV12-4	TRBJ2-7	few	TRBD1	15
CASSQVTGGLSGNTIYF	TGTGCCAGCAGCCAAGTGACAGGGGGCCTCTCTGGAAACACCATATATTTT	TRBV7-9	TRBJ1-3	many	TRBD1	17
CASSHGLANYGYTF	TGCGCCAGCAGCCACGGTTTAGCTAACTATGGCTACACCTTC	TRBV4-3	TRBJ1-2	-	-	14
CASSHGAGEESYEQYF	TGTGCCAGCAGCCATGGAGCAGGGGAAGAGTCCTACGAGCAGTACTTC	TRBV14	TRBJ2-7	many	-	16
CASSQGLASGTDTQYF	TGCGCCAGCAGCCAAGGACTAGCGAGCGGCACAGATACGCAGTATTTT	TRBV4-3	TRBJ2-3	many	TRBD2	16
CATSTGPQSTEQFF	TGTGCCACCAGCACAGGGCCTCAAAGCACTGAGCAGTTCTTC	TRBV15	TRBJ2-1	many	-	14